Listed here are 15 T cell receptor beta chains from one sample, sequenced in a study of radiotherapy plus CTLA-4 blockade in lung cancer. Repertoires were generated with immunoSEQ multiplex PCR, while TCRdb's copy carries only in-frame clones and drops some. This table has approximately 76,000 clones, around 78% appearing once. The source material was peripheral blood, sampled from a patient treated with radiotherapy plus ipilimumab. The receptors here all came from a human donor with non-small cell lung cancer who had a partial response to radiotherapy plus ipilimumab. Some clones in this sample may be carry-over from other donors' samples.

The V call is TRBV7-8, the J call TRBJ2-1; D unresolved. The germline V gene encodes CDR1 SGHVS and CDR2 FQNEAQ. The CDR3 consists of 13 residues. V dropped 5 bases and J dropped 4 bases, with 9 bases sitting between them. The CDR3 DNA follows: TGTGCCAGCAGCCTATCACCATACAATGAGCAGTTCTTC. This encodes CASSLSPYNEQFF.

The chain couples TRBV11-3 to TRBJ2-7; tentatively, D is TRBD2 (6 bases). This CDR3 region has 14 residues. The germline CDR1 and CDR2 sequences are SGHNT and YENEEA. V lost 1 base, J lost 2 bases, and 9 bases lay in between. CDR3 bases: TGTGCCAGCAGCTTAGGACCGGGGGCCTACGAGCAGTACTTC. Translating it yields CASSLGPGAYEQYF.

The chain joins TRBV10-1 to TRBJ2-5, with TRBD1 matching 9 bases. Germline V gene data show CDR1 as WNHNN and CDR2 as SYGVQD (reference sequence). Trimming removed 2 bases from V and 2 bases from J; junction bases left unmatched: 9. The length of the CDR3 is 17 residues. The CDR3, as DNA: TGCGCCAGCAGTGAGCCGGGACAGGGTAGAAGACAAGAGACCCAGTACTTC. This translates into CASSEPGQGRRQETQYF.

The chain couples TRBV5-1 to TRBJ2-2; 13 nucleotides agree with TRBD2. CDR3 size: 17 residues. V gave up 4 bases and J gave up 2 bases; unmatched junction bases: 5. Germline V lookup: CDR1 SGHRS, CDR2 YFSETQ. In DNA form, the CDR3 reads TGCGCCAGCAGCGACGGACTAGCGGGGGTAAACACCGGGGAGCTGTTTTTT. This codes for CASSDGLAGVNTGELFF.

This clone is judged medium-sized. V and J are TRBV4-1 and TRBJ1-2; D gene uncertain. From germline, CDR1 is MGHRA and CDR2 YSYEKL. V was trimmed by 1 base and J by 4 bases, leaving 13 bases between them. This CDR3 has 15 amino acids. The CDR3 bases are TGCGCCAGCAGCCAAGGGGCCACGGAACTCTATGGCTACACCTTC. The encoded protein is CASSQGATELYGYTF.

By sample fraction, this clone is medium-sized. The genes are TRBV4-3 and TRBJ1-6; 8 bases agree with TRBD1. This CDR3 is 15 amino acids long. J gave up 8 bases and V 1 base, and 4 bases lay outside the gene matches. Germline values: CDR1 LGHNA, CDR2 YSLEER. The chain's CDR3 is CASSQAGTGYSPLHF. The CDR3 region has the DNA TGCGCCAGCAGCCAAGCCGGGACAGGTTATTCACCCCTCCACTTT.

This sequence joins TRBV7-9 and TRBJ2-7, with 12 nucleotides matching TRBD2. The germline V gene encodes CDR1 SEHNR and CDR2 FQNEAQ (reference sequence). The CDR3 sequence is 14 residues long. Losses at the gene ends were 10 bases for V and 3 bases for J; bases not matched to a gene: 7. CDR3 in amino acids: CATELAGGDYEQYF. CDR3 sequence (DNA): TGTGCCACCGAACTAGCGGGAGGAGACTACGAGCAGTACTTC. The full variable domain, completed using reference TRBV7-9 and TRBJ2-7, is DTGVSQNPRHKITKRGQNVTFRCDPISEHNRLYWYRQTLGQGPEFLTYFQNEAQLEKSRLLSDRFSAERPKGSFSTLEIQRTEQGDSAMYLCATELAGGDYEQYFGPGTRLTVT.

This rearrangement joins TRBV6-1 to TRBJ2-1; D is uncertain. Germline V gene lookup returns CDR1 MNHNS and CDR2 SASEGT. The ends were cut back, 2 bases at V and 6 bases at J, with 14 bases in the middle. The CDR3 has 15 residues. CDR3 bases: TGTGCCAGCAGTGAATTCTGGGCTGTGGCCAATGAGCAGTTCTTC. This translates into CASSEFWAVANEQFF.

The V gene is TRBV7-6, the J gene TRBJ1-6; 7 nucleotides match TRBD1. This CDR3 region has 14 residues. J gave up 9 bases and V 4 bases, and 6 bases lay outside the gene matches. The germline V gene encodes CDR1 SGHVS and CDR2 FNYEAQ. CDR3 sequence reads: CASSSIPGGSPLHF. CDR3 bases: TGTGCCAGCAGCTCCATTCCAGGGGGTTCACCCCTCCACTTT.

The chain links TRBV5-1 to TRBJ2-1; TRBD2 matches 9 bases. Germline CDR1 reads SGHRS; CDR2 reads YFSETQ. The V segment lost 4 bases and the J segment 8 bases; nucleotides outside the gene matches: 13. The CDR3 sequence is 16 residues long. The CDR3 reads CASSPRGGGGYHEQFF. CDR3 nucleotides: TGCGCCAGCAGCCCGCGGGGGGGCGGGGGTTATCATGAGCAGTTCTTC.

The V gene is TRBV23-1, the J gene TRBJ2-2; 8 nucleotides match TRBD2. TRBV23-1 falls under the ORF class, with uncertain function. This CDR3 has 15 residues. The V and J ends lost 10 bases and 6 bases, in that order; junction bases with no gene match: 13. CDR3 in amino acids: CAIPFTGGYSGELFF. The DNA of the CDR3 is TGCGCCATCCCCTTTACGGGGGGGTATTCCGGGGAGCTGTTTTTT.

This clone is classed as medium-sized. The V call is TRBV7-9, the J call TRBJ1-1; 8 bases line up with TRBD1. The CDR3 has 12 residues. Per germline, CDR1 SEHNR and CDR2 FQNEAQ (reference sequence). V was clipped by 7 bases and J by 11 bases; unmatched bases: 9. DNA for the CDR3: TGTGCCAGCACCGGGACAGGCCCAGAGGCTTTCTTT. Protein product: CASTGTGPEAFF.

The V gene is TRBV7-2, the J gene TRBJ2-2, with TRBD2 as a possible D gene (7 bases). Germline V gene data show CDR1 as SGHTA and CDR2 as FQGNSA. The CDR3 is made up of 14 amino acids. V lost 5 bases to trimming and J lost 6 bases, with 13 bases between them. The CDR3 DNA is TGTGCCAGCAGCCCCGGGGGGCCAGCCGGGGAGCTGTTTTTT. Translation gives CASSPGGPAGELFF.

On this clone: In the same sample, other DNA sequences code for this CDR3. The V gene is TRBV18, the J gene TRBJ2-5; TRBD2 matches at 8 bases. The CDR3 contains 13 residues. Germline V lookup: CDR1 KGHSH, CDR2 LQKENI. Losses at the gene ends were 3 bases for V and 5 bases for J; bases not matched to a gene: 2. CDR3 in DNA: TGTGCCAGCTCACCGGGACTAGATGAGACCCAGTACTTC. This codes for CASSPGLDETQYF.

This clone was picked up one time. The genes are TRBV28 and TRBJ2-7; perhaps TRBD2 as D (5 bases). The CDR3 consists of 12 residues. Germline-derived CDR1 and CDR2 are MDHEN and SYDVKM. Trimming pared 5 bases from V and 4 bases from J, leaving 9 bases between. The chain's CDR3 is CASSRRPYEQYF. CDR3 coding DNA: TGTGCCAGCAGTAGGAGGCCGTACGAGCAGTACTTC.